This T cell receptor beta chain was found in a study of metastatic and nonmetastatic thyroid tumors. CDR1 SGHTA and CDR2 FQGNSA come from the germline V gene. This CDR3 is 13 amino acids long. V lost 5 bases and J 1 base, leaving 8 bases between the germline ends. Every patient underwent thyroid surgery untreated. TCRdb called clones again from the PCR reads with MiXCR. The sample consists of tens of thousands of clones, approximately 26% of them appearing once. The sample holds many counts of this clone. This rearrangement joins TRBV7-2 to TRBJ2-5, with no clear D. The TCR comes from a female donor with papillary thyroid cancer or a benign thyroid nodule (not recorded which). Some clones in this sample may be carry-over from other donors' samples. The sequencing sample was made of blood. The CDR3 nucleotides read TGTGCCAGCAGCGGTTCGGTCCAAGAGACCCAGTACTTC. This codes for CASSGSVQETQYF.